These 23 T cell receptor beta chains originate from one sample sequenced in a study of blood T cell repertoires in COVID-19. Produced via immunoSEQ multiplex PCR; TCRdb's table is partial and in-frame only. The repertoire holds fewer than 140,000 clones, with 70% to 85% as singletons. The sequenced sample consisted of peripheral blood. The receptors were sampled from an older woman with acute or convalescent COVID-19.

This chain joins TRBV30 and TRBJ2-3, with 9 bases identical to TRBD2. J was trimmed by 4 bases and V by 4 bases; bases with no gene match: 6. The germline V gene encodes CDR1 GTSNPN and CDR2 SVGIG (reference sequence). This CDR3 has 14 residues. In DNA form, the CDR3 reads TGTGCCTGGAACCTAGCGGGGTTCGCAGATACGCAGTATTTT. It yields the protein CAWNLAGFADTQYF.

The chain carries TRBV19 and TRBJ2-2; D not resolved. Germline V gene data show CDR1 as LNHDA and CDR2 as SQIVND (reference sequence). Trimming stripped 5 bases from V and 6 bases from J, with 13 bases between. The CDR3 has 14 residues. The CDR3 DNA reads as TGTGCCAGTAGTGGTTACGAGTACGCCGGGGAGCTGTTTTTT. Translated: CASSGYEYAGELFF.

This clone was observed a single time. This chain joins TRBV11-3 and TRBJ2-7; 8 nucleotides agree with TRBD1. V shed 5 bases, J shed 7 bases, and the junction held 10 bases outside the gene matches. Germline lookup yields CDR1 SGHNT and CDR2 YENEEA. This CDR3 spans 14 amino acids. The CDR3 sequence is CASSPGQGSREQYF. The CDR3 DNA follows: TGTGCCAGCAGCCCAGGACAGGGCTCGAGGGAGCAGTACTTC.

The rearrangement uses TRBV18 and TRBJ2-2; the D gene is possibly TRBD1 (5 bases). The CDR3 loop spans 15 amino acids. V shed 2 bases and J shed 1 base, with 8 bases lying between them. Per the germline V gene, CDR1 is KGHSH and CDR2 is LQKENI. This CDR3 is CASSPKGVNTGELFF. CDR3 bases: TGTGCCAGCTCACCAAAAGGGGTGAACACCGGGGAGCTGTTTTTT.

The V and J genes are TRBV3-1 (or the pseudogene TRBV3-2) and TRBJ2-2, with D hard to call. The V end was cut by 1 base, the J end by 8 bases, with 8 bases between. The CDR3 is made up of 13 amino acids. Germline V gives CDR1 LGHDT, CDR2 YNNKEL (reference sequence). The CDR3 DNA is TGTGCCAGCAGCCAAGGCCGTAGTGGGGAGCTGTTTTTT. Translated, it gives CASSQGRSGELFF.

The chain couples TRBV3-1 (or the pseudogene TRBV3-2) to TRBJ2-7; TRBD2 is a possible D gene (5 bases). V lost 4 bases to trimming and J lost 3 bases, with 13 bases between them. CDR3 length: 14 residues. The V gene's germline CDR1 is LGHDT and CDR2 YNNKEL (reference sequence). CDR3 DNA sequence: TGTGCCAGCAGCCTTTCCTACGGGGTCTACGAGCAGTACTTC. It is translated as CASSLSYGVYEQYF.

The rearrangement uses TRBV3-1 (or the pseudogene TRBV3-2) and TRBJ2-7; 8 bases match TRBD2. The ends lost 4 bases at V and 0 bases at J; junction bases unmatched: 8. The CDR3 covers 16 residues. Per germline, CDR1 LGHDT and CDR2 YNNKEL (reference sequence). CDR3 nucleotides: TGTGCCAGCAGCCCCCGGGAGGGCGGGAGCTCCTACGAGCAGTACTTC. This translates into CASSPREGGSSYEQYF.

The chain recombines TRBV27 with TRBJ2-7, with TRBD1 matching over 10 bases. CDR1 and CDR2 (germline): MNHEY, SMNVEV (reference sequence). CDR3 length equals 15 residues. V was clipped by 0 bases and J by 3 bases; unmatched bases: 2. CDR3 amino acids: CASSLSRTGGYEQYF. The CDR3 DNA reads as TGTGCCAGCAGTTTATCGAGGACAGGGGGCTACGAGCAGTACTTC.

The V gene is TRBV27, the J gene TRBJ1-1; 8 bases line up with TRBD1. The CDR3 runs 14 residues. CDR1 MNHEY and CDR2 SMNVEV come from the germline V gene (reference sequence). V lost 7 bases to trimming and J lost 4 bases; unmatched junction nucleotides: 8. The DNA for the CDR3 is TGTGCCAGCACCCAACACGGGACAGGCACTGAAGCTTTCTTT. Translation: CASTQHGTGTEAFF.

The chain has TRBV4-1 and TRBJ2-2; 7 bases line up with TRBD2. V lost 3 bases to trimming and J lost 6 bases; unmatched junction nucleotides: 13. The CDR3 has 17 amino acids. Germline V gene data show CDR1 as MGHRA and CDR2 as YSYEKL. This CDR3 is CASSQGGRGPQAGELFF. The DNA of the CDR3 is TGCGCCAGCAGCCAGGGAGGGAGAGGACCTCAAGCCGGGGAGCTGTTTTTT.

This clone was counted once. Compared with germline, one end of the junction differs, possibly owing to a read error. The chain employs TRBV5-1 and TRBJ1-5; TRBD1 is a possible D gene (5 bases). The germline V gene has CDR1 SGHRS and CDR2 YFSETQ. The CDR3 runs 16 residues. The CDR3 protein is CASSIGLAGGDQAQHF. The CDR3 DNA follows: TGCGCCAGCAGCATTGGTTTGGCGGGGGGAGATCAGGCCCAGCATTTT.

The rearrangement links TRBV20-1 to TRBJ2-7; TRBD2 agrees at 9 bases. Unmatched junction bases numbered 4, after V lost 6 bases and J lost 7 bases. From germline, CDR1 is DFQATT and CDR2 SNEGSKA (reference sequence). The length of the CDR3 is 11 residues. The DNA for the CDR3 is TGCAGTGCGGGACTAGCTCGGGAGCAGTACTTC. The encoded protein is CSAGLAREQYF.

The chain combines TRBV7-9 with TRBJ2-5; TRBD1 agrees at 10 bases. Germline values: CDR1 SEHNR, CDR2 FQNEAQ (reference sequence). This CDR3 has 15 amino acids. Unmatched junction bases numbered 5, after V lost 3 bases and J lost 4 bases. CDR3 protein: CASSFGDRGGETQYF. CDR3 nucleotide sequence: TGTGCCAGCAGCTTCGGGGACAGGGGCGGAGAGACCCAGTACTTC.

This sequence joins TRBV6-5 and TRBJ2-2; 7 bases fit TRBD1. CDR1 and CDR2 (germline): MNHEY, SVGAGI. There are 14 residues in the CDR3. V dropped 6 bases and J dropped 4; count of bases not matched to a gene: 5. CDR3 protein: CASRRTGATGELFF. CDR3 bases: TGTGCCAGCAGGCGTACAGGGGCCACCGGGGAGCTGTTTTTT.

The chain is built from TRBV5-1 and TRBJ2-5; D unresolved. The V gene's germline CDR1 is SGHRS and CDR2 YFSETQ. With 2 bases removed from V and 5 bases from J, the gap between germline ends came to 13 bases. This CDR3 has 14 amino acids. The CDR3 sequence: CASSLESPRETQYF. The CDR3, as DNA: TGCGCCAGCAGCTTAGAGTCGCCACGGGAGACCCAGTACTTC.

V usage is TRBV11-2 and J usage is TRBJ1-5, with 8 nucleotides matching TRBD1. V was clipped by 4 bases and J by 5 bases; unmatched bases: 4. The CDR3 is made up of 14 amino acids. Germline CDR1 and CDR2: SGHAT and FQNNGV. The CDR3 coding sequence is TGTGCCAGCAGCTCGGGGACAGGCTATCAGCCCCAGCATTTT. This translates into CASSSGTGYQPQHF.

Written as DNA, the CDR3 is TGTGCCATCAGTGAAGGGGGAGGGCCCTCCGAGCAGTACTTC. Amino acids: CAISEGGGPSEQYF. The J gene is TRBJ2-7, the V gene TRBV10-3, with D perhaps matching TRBD2 (7 bases). The V gene's germline CDR1 is ENHRY and CDR2 SYGVKD. This CDR3 has 14 amino acids. The V end lost 3 bases, the J end lost 6 bases, and 15 bases lay between the germline ends.

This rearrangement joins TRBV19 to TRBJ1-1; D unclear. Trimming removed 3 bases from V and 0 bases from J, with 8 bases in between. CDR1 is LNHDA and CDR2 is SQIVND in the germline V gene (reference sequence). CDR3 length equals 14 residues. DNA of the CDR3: TGTGCCAGTAGTATTAACAGCTTGAACACTGAAGCTTTCTTT. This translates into CASSINSLNTEAFF.

In DNA, the CDR3 is TGTGCCAGCAGCCGGGGTATGAGCTCCTACAATGAGCAGTTCTTC. Translated: CASSRGMSSYNEQFF. The chain is built from TRBV7-6 and TRBJ2-1; a possible D gene is TRBD2 (5 bases). Germline V gene data show CDR1 as SGHVS and CDR2 as FNYEAQ. This CDR3 is 15 amino acids long. V gave up 5 bases and J gave up 0 bases, with 11 bases separating them.

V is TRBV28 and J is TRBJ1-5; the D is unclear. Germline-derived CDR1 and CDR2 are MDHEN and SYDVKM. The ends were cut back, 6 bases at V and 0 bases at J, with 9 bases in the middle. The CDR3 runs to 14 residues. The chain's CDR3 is CASRSGNSNQPQHF. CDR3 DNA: TGTGCCAGCAGATCCGGGAATAGCAATCAGCCCCAGCATTTT. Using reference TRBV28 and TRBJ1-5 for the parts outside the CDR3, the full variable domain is DVKVTQSSRYLVKRTGEKVFLECVQDMDHENMFWYRQDPGLGLRLIYFSYDVKMKEKGDIPEGYSVSREKKERFSLILESASTNQTSMYLCASRSGNSNQPQHFGDGTRLSIL.

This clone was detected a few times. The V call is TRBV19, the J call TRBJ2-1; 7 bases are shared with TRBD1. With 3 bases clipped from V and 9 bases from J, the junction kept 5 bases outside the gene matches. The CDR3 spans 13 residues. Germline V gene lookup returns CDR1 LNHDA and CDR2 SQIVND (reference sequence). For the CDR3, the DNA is TGTGCCAGTAGTATCCTACAGGGGACTGAGCAGTTCTTC. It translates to CASSILQGTEQFF.

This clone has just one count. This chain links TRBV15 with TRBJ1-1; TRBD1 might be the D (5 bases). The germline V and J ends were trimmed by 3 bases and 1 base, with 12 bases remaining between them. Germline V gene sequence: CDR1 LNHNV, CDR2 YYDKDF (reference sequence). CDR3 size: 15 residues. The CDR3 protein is CATSRQDDRNTEAFF. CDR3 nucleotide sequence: TGTGCCACCAGCAGGCAGGATGACAGGAACACTGAAGCTTTCTTT.

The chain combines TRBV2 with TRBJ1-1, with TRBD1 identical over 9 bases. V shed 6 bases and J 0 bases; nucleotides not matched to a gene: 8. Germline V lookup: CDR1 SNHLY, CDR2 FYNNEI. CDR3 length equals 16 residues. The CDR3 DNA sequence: TGTGCCAGCAGGAATGACAGGGGGGGAATGAACACTGAAGCTTTCTTT. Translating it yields CASRNDRGGMNTEAFF.